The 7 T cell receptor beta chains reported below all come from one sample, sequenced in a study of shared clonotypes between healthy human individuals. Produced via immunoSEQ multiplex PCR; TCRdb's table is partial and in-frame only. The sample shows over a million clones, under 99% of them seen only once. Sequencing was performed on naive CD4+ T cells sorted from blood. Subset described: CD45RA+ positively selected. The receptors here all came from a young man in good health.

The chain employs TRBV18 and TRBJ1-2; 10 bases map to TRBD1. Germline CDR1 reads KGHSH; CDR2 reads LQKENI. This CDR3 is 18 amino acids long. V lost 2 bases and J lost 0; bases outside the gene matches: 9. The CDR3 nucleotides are TGTGCCAGCTCACCAAGGAGACAGGGGGCGGCGGCTAACTATGGCTACACCTTC. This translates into CASSPRRQGAAANYGYTF.

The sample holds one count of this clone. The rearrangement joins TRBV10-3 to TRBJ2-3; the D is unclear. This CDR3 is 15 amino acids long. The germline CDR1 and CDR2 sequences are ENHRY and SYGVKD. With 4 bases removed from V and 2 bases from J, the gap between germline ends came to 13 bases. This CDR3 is CAISVRPTTTDTQYF. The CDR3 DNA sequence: TGTGCCATCAGTGTTCGTCCCACCACCACAGATACGCAGTATTTT.

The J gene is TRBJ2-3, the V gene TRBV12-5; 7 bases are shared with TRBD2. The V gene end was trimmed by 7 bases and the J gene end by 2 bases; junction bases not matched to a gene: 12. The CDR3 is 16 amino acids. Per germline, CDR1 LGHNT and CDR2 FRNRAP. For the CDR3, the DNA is TGTGCTAGTGTCCCCGTGAAGCGGGACTCCACAGATACGCAGTATTTT. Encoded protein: CASVPVKRDSTDTQYF.

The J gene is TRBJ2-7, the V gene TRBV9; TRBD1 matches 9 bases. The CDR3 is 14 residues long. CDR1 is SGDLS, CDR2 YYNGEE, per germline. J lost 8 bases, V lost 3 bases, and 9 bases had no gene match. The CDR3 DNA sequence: TGTGCCAGCAGCGACGGACAGGGGCCTACGAAGCAGTACTTC. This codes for CASSDGQGPTKQYF. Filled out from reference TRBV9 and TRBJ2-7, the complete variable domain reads DSGVTQTPKHLITATGQRVTLRCSPRSGDLSVYWYQQSLDQGLQFLIQYYNGEERAKGNILERFSAQQFPDLHSELNLSSLELGDSALYFCASSDGQGPTKQYFGPGTRLTVT.

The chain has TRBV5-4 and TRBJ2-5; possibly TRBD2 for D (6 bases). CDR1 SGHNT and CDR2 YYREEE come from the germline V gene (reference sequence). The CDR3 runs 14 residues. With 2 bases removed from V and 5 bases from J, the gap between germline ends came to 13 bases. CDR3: CASSFVEGRETQYF. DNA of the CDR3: TGTGCCAGCAGCTTCGTGGAGGGCCGTGAGACCCAGTACTTC.

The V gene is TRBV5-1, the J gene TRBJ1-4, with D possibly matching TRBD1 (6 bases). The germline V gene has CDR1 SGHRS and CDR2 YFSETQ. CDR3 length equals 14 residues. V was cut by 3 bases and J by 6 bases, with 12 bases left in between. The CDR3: CASSSQGNDEKLFF. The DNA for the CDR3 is TGCGCCAGCAGCTCACAGGGCAACGATGAAAAACTGTTTTTT. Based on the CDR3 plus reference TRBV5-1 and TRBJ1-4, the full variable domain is KAGVTQTPRYLIKTRGQQVTLSCSPISGHRSVSWYQQTPGQGLQFLFEYFSETQRNKGNFPGRFSGRQFSNSRSEMNVSTLELGDSALYLCASSSQGNDEKLFFGSGTQLSVL.

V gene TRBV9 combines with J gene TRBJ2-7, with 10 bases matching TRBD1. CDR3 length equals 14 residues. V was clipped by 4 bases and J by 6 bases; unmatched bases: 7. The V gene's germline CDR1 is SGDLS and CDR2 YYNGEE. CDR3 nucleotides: TGTGCCAGCAGCCTTACCGGGACAGGGGTCGAGCAGTACTTC. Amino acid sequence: CASSLTGTGVEQYF.